These T cell receptor beta chains were read from a single sample in a study of cytomegalovirus exposure and HLA in healthy donors. Libraries were prepared by immunoSEQ multiplex PCR; TCRdb keeps only in-frame clonotypes and omits some of them. The table has about 160,000 clones, around 75% seen once. The sequenced sample consisted of PBMCs. These receptors came from a man between 18 and 29 years old in good health and CMV-seronegative. CDR3s include the opening cysteine and the closing phenylalanine or tryptophan. D genes are given only for firm matches. The size field is filled for only some rows; it gives once, few, many or a size class.

size	D	V	J	CDR3	DNA
NA	TRBD2	TRBV6-5	TRBJ2-7	CASSYAGQRGSYEQYF	TGTGCCAGCAGTTACGCCGGGCAGCGGGGCTCCTACGAGCAGTACTTC
NA	TRBD1	TRBV7-8	TRBJ2-3	CASSPRQGAPTDTQYF	TGTGCCAGCAGCCCCCGCCAGGGGGCACCCACAGATACGCAGTATTTT
NA	TRBD2	TRBV5-1	TRBJ2-1	CASSIQRGESYNEQFF	TGCGCCAGCAGCATCCAGCGGGGGGAGTCCTACAATGAGCAGTTCTTC
NA	TRBD2	TRBV6-5	TRBJ2-7	CASSPREQRGYEQYF	TGTGCCAGCAGTCCCCGGGAGCAGCGGGGTTACGAGCAGTACTTC
NA	TRBD2	TRBV9	TRBJ2-1	CASSNGGLAGFNEQFF	TGTGCCAGCAGTAATGGGGGACTAGCGGGTTTCAATGAGCAGTTCTTC
NA	NA	TRBV10-1	TRBJ1-2	CASSESETGGYTF	TGCGCCAGCAGTGAGAGTGAAACGGGGGGCTACACCTTC
NA	NA	TRBV7-9	TRBJ1-3	CASSLGSGGLSGNTIYF	TGTGCCAGCAGCTTGGGCAGTGGGGGCCTCTCTGGAAACACCATATATTTT
NA	NA	TRBV6-6	TRBJ2-7	CASGQQGSYEQYF	TGTGCCAGCGGCCAACAGGGATCCTACGAGCAGTACTTC
few	NA	TRBV5-1	TRBJ2-7	CASRLGDWQTFNYEQYF	TGCGCCAGCCGCCTTGGGGACTGGCAGACCTTCAACTACGAGCAGTACTTC
NA	NA	TRBV5-6	TRBJ1-1	CASSSPGTTEAFF	TGTGCCAGCAGCTCGCCCGGGACAACTGAAGCTTTCTTT
few	TRBD1	TRBV6-6	TRBJ2-7	CASSPPGQGGYEQYF	TGTGCCAGCAGCCCCCCGGGACAGGGAGGCTACGAGCAGTACTTC
NA	TRBD2	TRBV5-6	TRBJ2-5	CASSLVGAGVKTQYF	TGTGCCAGCAGCTTGGTCGGAGCGGGAGTGAAGACCCAGTACTTC
NA	TRBD1	TRBV18	TRBJ2-5	CASSPMGQGGETQYF	TGTGCCAGCTCACCGATGGGACAGGGGGGCGAGACCCAGTACTTC
NA	TRBD1	TRBV6-5	TRBJ2-7	CASRGQGASHEQYF	TGTGCCAGCAGGGGACAGGGGGCGAGTCACGAGCAGTACTTC
NA	NA	TRBV7-2	TRBJ2-3	CASSFAGVKDTQYF	TGTGCCAGCAGCTTCGCGGGTGTGAAAGATACGCAGTATTTT
NA	TRBD1	TRBV19	TRBJ2-7	CASSIGTGGFYEQYF	TGTGCCAGTAGTATTGGGACAGGGGGCTTCTACGAGCAGTACTTC